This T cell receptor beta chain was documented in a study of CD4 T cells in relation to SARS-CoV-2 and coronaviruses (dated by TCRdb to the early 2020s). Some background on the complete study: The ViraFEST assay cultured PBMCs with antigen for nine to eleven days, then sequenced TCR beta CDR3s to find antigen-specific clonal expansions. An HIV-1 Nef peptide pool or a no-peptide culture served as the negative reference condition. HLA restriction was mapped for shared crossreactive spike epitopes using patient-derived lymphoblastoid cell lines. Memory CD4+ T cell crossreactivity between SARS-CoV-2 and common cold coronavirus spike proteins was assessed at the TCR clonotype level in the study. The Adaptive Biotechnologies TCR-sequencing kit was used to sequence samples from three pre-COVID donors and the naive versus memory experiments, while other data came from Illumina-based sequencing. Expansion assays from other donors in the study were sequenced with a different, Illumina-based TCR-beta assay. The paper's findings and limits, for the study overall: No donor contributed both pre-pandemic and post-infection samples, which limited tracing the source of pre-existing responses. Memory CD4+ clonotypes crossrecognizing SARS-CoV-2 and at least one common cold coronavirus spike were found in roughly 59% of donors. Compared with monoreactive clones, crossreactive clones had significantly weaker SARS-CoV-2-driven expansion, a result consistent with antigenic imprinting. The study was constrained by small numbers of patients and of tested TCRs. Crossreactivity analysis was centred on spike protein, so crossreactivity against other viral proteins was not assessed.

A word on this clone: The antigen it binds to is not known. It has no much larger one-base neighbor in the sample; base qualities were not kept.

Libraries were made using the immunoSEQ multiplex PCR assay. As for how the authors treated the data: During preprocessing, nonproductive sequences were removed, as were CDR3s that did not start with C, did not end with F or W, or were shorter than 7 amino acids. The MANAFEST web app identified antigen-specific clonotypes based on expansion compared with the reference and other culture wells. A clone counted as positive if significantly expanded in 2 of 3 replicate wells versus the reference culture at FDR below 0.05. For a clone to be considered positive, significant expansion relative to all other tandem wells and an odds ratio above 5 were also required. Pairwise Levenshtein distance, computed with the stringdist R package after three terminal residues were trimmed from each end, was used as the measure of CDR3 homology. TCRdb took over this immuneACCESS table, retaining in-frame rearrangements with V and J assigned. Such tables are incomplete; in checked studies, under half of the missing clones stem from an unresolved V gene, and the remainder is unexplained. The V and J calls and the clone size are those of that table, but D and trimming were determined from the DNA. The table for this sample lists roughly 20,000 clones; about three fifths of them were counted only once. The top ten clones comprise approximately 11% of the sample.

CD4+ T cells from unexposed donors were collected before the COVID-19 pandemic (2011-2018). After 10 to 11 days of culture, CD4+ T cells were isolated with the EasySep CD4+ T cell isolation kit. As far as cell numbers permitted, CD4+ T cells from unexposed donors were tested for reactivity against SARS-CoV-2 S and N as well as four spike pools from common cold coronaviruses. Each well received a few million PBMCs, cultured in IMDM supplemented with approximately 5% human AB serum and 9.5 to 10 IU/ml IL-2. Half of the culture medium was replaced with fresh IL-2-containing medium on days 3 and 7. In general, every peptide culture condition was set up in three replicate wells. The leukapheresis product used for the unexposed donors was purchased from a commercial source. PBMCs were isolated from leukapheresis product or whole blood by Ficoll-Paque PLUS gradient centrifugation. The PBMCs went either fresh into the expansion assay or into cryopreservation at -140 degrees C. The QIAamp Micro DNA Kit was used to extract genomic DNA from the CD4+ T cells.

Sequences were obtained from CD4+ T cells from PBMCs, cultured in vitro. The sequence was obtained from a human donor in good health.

The DNA is as follows: TGTGCCAGCAAATCGGGGGGGGGCAGTAATGAAAAACTGTTTTTT. It is translated as CASKSGGGSNEKLFF. Recombination connected TRBV7-8 to TRBJ1-4, and the D gene may be TRBD1, 6 bases matching. CDR1 and CDR2 are read off the germline V gene as SGHVS and FQNEAQ. The CDR3 runs 15 residues from the cysteine to the phenylalanine. Just the 45-base CDR3 DNA is kept, in frame starting at base 1. V is cut by 7 bases and J by 4 bases, and the space between the germline ends is 16 bases.